The present TCR beta chain was sequenced within a study of cytomegalovirus exposure and HLA in healthy donors. A note on this clone: No antigen is known for it.

Using immunoSEQ multiplex PCR, the repertoire was profiled, and TCRdb retains in-frame clones only, with some absent. This table holds about 140,000 clones, just over 85% found once. Broader study findings: Despite most TCR sequences being rare, some public TCRs occurred in many donors. The study put 160 or so TCR beta chains on its list as cytomegalovirus-associated.

V shed 8 bases, J shed 0 bases, and the junction held 3 bases outside the gene matches. The CDR3 is made up of 14 amino acids. Germline loops: CDR1 KGHSH, CDR2 LQKENI. The chain is built from TRBV18 and TRBJ2-2; TRBD1 matches 7 bases. Sequencing was carried out using PBMCs. The source is a woman younger than 30 in good health and CMV-seropositive. DNA of the CDR3: TGTGCCAGCCTGGGGACAGCGAACACCGGGGAGCTGTTTTTT. Amino acid sequence: CASLGTANTGELFF.